The clone carrying this TCR beta chain was seen just once. This specimen comes from a study of T cell changes during pregnancy in multiple sclerosis. Data came from immunoSEQ multiplex PCR; TCRdb stores just in-frame clones and leaves some out. The sample carries 90,000 to 120,000 clones, just under 95% recorded once. Trimming removed 4 bases from V and 0 bases from J; junction bases left unmatched: 8. From germline, CDR1 is ENHRY and CDR2 SYGVKD. The CDR3 is 16 amino acids. This receptor was obtained from a female donor in good health, enrolled as a control in a pregnancy study. The V gene is TRBV10-3, the J gene TRBJ1-1; TRBD1 matches 7 bases. The sample here was peripheral blood, taken in the third trimester of pregnancy. The CDR3: CAISGRGMVMNTEAFF. The CDR3 DNA follows: TGTGCCATCAGTGGCAGGGGGATGGTCATGAACACTGAAGCTTTCTTT.